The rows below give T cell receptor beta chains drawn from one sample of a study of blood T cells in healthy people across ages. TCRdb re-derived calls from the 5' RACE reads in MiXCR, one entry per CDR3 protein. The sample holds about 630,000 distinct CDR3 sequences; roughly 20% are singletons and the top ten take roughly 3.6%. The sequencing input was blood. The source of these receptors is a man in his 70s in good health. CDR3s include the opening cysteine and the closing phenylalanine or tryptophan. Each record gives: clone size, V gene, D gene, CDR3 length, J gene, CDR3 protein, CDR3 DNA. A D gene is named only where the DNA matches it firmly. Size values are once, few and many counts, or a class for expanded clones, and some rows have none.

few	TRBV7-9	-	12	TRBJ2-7	CASSTSPYEQYF	TGTGCCAGCTCCACTTCGCCCTACGAGCAGTACTTC
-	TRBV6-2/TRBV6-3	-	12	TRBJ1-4	CASSRTVEKLFF	TGTGCCAGCAGCCGGACAGTTGAAAAACTGTTTTTT
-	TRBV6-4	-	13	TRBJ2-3	CASSYERGDTQYF	TGTGCCAGCAGTTACGAAAGGGGAGATACGCAGTATTTT
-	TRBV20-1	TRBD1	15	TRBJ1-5	CSATRGQGGNQPQHF	TGCAGTGCTACCCGGGGACAGGGGGGCAATCAGCCCCAGCATTTT
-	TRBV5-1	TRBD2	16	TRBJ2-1	CASSVPTSGGDNEQFF	TGCGCCAGCAGCGTACCGACTAGCGGGGGGGACAATGAGCAGTTCTTC
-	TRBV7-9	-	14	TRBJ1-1	CASRRTGGHTEAFF	TGTGCCAGCCGAAGAACCGGGGGGCACACTGAAGCTTTCTTT
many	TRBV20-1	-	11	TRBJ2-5	CSASTKETQYF	TGCAGTGCTAGCACTAAAGAGACCCAGTACTTC
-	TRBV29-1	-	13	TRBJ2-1	CSGGVPGEGEQFF	TGCAGCGGTGGCGTACCGGGAGAGGGTGAGCAGTTCTTC
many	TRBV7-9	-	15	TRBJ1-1	CASSLGGTANTEAFF	TGTGCCAGCAGCTTGGGGGGAACAGCGAACACTGAAGCTTTCTTT
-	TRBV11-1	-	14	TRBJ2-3	CASSPTWGADTQYF	TGTGCCAGCAGCCCAACGTGGGGGGCAGATACGCAGTATTTT
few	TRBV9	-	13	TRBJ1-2	CASSASLDYGYTF	TGTGCCAGCAGCGCAAGCCTGGACTATGGCTACACCTTC
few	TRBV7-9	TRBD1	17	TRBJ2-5	CASSLRPKGQFQETQYF	TGTGCCAGCAGCTTACGCCCCAAGGGACAGTTCCAAGAGACCCAGTACTTC
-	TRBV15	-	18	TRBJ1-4	CATSRGQQLGEAGEKLFF	TGTGCCACCAGCAGAGGCCAACAGTTAGGGGAGGCTGGTGAAAAACTGTTTTTT
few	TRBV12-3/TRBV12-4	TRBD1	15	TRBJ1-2	CASSPQGGAGYGYTF	TGTGCCAGCAGTCCCCAGGGGGGGGCAGGCTATGGCTACACCTTC
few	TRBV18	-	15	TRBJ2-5	CASSPLDIGQETQYF	TGTGCCAGCTCACCCTTGGATATCGGGCAAGAGACCCAGTACTTC
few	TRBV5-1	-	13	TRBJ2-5	CASSMKSQETQYF	TGCGCCAGCAGCATGAAAAGCCAAGAGACCCAGTACTTC
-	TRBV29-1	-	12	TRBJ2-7	CSVAEGAYEQYF	TGCAGCGTTGCTGAGGGAGCCTACGAGCAGTACTTC
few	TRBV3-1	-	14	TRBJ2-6	CAGSLSSGANVLTF	TGTGCCGGCAGCCTATCCTCTGGGGCCAACGTCCTGACTTTC
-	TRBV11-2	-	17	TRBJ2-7	CASSFSTSRDFSYEQYF	TGTGCCAGCAGCTTCTCAACGTCCAGGGATTTTTCCTACGAGCAGTACTTC
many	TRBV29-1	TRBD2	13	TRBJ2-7	CSVGFSGSHEQYF	TGCAGCGTTGGGTTTAGCGGGAGCCACGAGCAGTACTTC
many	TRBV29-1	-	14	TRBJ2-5	CSARSDTNQETQYF	TGCAGCGCCCGGTCGGACACCAATCAAGAGACCCAGTACTTC
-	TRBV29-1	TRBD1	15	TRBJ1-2	CSVEEDYRGEGGYTF	TGCAGCGTTGAAGAGGATTACAGGGGAGAGGGTGGCTACACCTTC
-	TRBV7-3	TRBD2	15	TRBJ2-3	CASSSSGSNTDTQYF	TGTGCCAGCAGCTCTAGCGGGAGTAACACAGATACGCAGTATTTT
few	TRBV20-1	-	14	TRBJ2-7	CSAREIDGPYEQYF	TGCAGTGCTAGAGAAATAGACGGCCCCTACGAGCAGTACTTC
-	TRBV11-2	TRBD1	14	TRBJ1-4	CASSWGQGGEKLFF	TGTGCCAGCAGCTGGGGACAGGGTGGGGAAAAACTGTTTTTT